The present T cell receptor beta chain was sequenced within a study of T-cell reconstitution after alpha-beta-depleted transplantation in children (TCRdb year 2016). Study-level background: The study quantitatively tracked T-cell immune reconstitution after TCRalphabeta/CD19-depleted allogeneic hematopoietic cell transplantation in children using TCR repertoire profiling.

Trimming accounts for 2 bases at V and 4 bases at J, while the number of junction bases matched to no gene is 7. The CDR3 sequence holds 16 residues, the cysteine and phenylalanine included. Kept here is only the CDR3 DNA, which spans 48 bases and is read in frame from base 1. Per the germline V gene, MNHEY is the CDR1 and SVGAGI is the CDR2. Overall results and qualifications from the work: Over subsequent months, a decline in hyperexpanded clone frequencies was noted, and after one year, T-cell counts and TCRbeta diversity were mostly ascribed to newly produced T cells. About two months after transplant, the apparently early recovery of alphabetaT-cell counts reportedly depended on just several hundred clones that had expanded rapidly and came from non-depleted graft cells. In some patients, the high TCRbeta diversity seen at day 60 was put down to recipient T cells and intrathymic progenitors that had survived conditioning.

Receptor libraries were prepared by PCR. The sample was run on an Illumina HiSeq 2500. TCR library preparation used molecular barcoding, with unique molecular identifiers applied to normalize quantification of the TCRbeta repertoire. TCRdb took the public reads, trimmed them with fastp at Q25, ran MiXCR for clone calling and kept in-frame beta chains. Every CDR3 protein is listed once, alongside the most common genes and DNA of its rows. The sample data list 450,000 to 550,000 distinct CDR3 sequences, and about an eighth of these were observed just once. The ten largest clones take up about 15% of the sample. Details on this clonotype: This clone's antigen is unknown. No qualities accompany the bases; no much larger clone lies one base away.

This specimen's treatment or condition label, per the study, means: allogeneic hematopoietic cell transplantation with graft depleted of TCRalphabeta T cells and CD19 B cells. The children who served as transplant recipients had been given grafts of TCRalphabeta/CD19-depleted allogeneic hematopoietic cells. This sequence was found in a female patient between 2 and 15 years old who had a stem cell transplant for aplastic anemia, so the T cells may come from the graft donor. This sequence uses TRBV6-5 and TRBJ2-2; TRBD2 aligns with 7 central bases. The specimen comprised PBMCs, mostly from graft donor cells, sampled 180 days after TCRalphabeta/CD19-depleted stem cell transplant. The CDR3 protein is CASSYPSASGTGELFF. Read as DNA, the sequence is TGTGCCAGCAGTTACCCGTCCGCTAGCGGCACCGGGGAGCTGTTTTTT.